These 31 T cell receptor beta chains originate from one sample sequenced in a study of blood T cells in healthy people across ages (dated by TCRdb to between 2015 and 2016). Receptor amplification or capture employed 5' RACE. The sequencing machine was an Illumina HiSeq 2500. A second 7 to 11 cycle PCR used a sample-barcoded 5' primer and a J-beta primer mix. TCRdb took the public reads, trimmed them with fastp at Q25, ran MiXCR for clone calling and kept in-frame beta chains. Records with the same CDR3 protein are collapsed into one entry carrying the most frequent genes and DNA. The sample table contains under 2 million distinct CDR3 sequences; only one count was recorded for about 32% of them. The ten most abundant clones make up about 11% of the sample. Sequencing used blood. Receptors originate from a woman in her twenties or thirties in good health.

This clonotype was observed a handful of times. V usage is TRBV9 and J usage is TRBJ2-7, with D unclear. Trimming pared 0 bases from V and 3 bases from J, leaving 16 bases between. This CDR3 has 16 amino acids. Per the germline V gene, CDR1 is SGDLS and CDR2 is YYNGEE. The CDR3 sequence: CASSVEVDPTYYEQYF. CDR3 sequence (DNA): TGTGCCAGCAGCGTAGAAGTTGACCCTACATACTACGAGCAGTACTTC.

The rearrangement links TRBV28 to TRBJ1-3; 8 bases are shared with TRBD1. Germline loops: CDR1 MDHEN, CDR2 SYDVKM. The trim removed 6 bases at V and 4 bases at J, leaving 5 bases unmatched. CDR3 size: 14 residues. The CDR3 nucleotides are TGTGCCAGCAGCCGACAGGGGTTGGGAAACACCATATATTTT. Translation gives CASSRQGLGNTIYF.

This clonotype was detected a few times. V usage is TRBV29-1 and J usage is TRBJ1-4; 8 bases match TRBD1. Germline V lookup: CDR1 SQVTM, CDR2 ANQGSEA. The CDR3 covers 13 residues. The V and J ends lost 4 bases and 5 bases, in that order; junction bases with no gene match: 3. The CDR3 reads CSVGRGQNEKLFF. In DNA, the CDR3 is TGCAGCGTTGGCAGGGGGCAGAATGAAAAACTGTTTTTT.

The V gene is TRBV7-3, the J gene TRBJ1-1; maybe TRBD1 (5 bases). Germline-derived CDR1 and CDR2 are SGHTA and FQGTGA. This CDR3 region has 13 residues. Trimming cost V 4 bases and J 7 bases, with 13 bases left between them. CDR3 sequence (DNA): TGTGCCAGCAGCTCGGACGTGAGGGGTGAAGCTTTCTTT. Amino acid sequence: CASSSDVRGEAFF. The whole variable domain, filled in from reference TRBV7-3 and TRBJ1-1, reads GAGVSQTPSNKVTEKGKYVELRCDPISGHTALYWYRQSLGQGPEFLIYFQGTGAADDSGLPNDRFFAVRPEGSVSTLKIQRTERGDSAVYLCASSSDVRGEAFFGQGTRLTVV.

In its sample, this clonotype was seen a few times. The chain recombines TRBV20-1 with TRBJ2-5, with TRBD2 identical over 7 bases. The J segment lost 8 bases and the V segment lost 7 bases, leaving 13 bases of the junction unmatched. This CDR3 spans 13 amino acids. CDR1 is DFQATT, CDR2 SNEGSKA, per germline (reference sequence). This CDR3 reads CSGRSGSPATQYF. For the CDR3, the DNA is TGCAGTGGACGTAGCGGGTCTCCTGCCACCCAGTACTTC.

The chain combines TRBV12-3 or TRBV12-4 with TRBJ2-3; 8 bases agree with TRBD2. The CDR3 is 15 amino acids. After removal of 5 bases from V and 10 bases from J, the junction contained 14 bases not matched to a gene. CDR3 nucleotide sequence: TGTGCCAGCAGTGGACTAGCCCGGGGGAGGTTTGCGCAGTATTTT. Translation gives CASSGLARGRFAQYF.

V gene TRBV29-1 combines with J gene TRBJ2-5; D unresolved. V gave up 7 bases and J gave up 5 bases, with 11 bases separating them. Germline assignment: CDR1 SQVTM and CDR2 ANQGSEA. The CDR3 consists of 11 residues. CDR3 sequence: CSAGVPETQYF. The DNA of the CDR3 is TGCAGCGCTGGGGTCCCGGAGACCCAGTACTTC.

The genes are TRBV3-1 and TRBJ2-5; 13 bases align to TRBD2. V shed 4 bases and J 2 bases; nucleotides not matched to a gene: 7. In germline, CDR1 is LGHDT, CDR2 YNNKEL (reference sequence). This CDR3 comprises 17 residues. DNA for the CDR3: TGTGCCAGCAGCCTCCCGGGACTAGCGGGGATTCAAGAGACCCAGTACTTC. Translating it yields CASSLPGLAGIQETQYF.

The chain uses TRBV11-2 and TRBJ1-2; D might be TRBD1 (6 bases). V shed 7 bases and J shed 8 bases, with 14 bases lying between them. CDR3 length equals 12 residues. Germline lookup yields CDR1 SGHAT and CDR2 FQNNGV. CDR3 sequence reads: CASTSTGKGYTF. Here the CDR3 DNA reads TGTGCCAGCACCTCAACAGGGAAAGGCTACACCTTC.

This clonotype appeared many times. The rearrangement joins TRBV29-1 to TRBJ1-1; D uncertain. Per the germline V gene, CDR1 is SQVTM and CDR2 is ANQGSEA. This CDR3 region has 12 residues. The V end lost 3 bases, the J end lost 5 bases, and 10 bases lay between the germline ends. CDR3 loop: CSVDSGSTEAFF. The CDR3 coding sequence is TGCAGCGTTGACTCGGGGTCGACTGAAGCTTTCTTT.

This sequence joins TRBV7-3 and TRBJ2-1; tentatively, D is TRBD2 (6 bases). V was trimmed by 5 bases and J by 9 bases, leaving 14 bases between them. Germline values: CDR1 SGHTA, CDR2 FQGTGA. The CDR3 covers 13 residues. CDR3 sequence reads: CASSEKTSREQFF. CDR3 DNA: TGTGCCAGCAGCGAAAAGACTAGTCGTGAGCAGTTCTTC.

The genes are TRBV20-1 and TRBJ2-3; 12 bases align to TRBD2. V lost 3 bases, J lost 3 bases, and 7 bases stayed unmatched. CDR1 is DFQATT and CDR2 is SNEGSKA in the germline V gene (reference sequence). This CDR3 has 16 residues. CDR3 coding DNA: TGCAGTGCTAGGGGGCTAGCGGGGGGGGTGACAGATACGCAGTATTTT. Translation gives CSARGLAGGVTDTQYF.

This chain connects TRBV5-1 to TRBJ2-7; 9 bases are a match to TRBD2. Trimming cost V 4 bases and J 4 bases; bases outside gene matches: 9. From germline, CDR1 is SGHRS and CDR2 YFSETQ. This CDR3 has 15 residues. The CDR3 bases are TGCGCCAGCAGCACCCGTAGCGGGAGAAGGTACGAGCAGTACTTC. As protein: CASSTRSGRRYEQYF.

As to this clonotype: The germline gene is not matched at one end of the junction; a read error may be the cause. V gene TRBV6-5 combines with J gene TRBJ2-6, with D possibly being TRBD1 (5 bases). The CDR3 extends over 15 amino acids. Germline lookup yields CDR1 MNHEY and CDR2 SVGAGI. The CDR3 DNA reads as TGTGCCAGCAGTTACAGGAGCTCTGGGGCCAACGTCCGGACTTTC. Translated, it gives CASSYRSSGANVRTF.

This clonotype has only a few counts. The chain couples TRBV2 to TRBJ2-1; no firm D call. V was clipped by 7 bases and J by 9 bases, with 16 bases between them. CDR3 length: 13 residues. Germline values: CDR1 SNHLY, CDR2 FYNNEI. Here the CDR3 DNA reads TGTGCCAGCAAGGAACAACAAAGGCGTGAGCAGTTCTTC. Amino acid sequence: CASKEQQRREQFF.

A remark on this clonotype: Germline is not matched at one junction end, which may reflect a read error. The rearrangement uses TRBV12-3 or TRBV12-4 and TRBJ1-1; 8 nucleotides agree with TRBD1. This CDR3 contains 14 residues. CDR3 nucleotide sequence: TGTGCCAGCAGTTGGACAGGGCTAAACACTGAAACTTTCTTT. Amino acid sequence: CASSWTGLNTETFF.

V gene TRBV3-1 combines with J gene TRBJ2-4; 8 positions agree with TRBD1. The DNA end lines up better with TRBJ2-7; the J call may be wrong. The CDR3 is made up of 13 amino acids. Looked up from germline, CDR1 is LGHDT and CDR2 is YNNKEL (reference sequence). CDR3 region: CASGFQGAVEQYF. CDR3 bases: TGTGCCAGCGGTTTTCAGGGGGCTGTCGAGCAGTACTTC.

The chain has TRBV20-1 and TRBJ1-4; a possible D gene is TRBD1 (5 bases). The CDR3 extends over 15 amino acids. The ends were cut back, 0 bases at V and 5 bases at J, with 13 bases in the middle. CDR1 is DFQATT, CDR2 SNEGSKA, per germline (reference sequence). CDR3 DNA sequence: TGCAGTGCTAGAGATTTTACGGGGCCAAATGAAAAACTGTTTTTT. Its translation: CSARDFTGPNEKLFF.

This chain joins TRBV7-8 and TRBJ1-1; no clear D gene. Trimming shortened V by 7 bases and J by 1 base, and 19 bases separated the two germline ends. The CDR3 spans 16 residues. The germline CDR1 and CDR2 sequences are SGHVS and FQNEAQ. DNA of the CDR3: TGTGCCAGCACTTACCTAGACCTCGGTACGAACACTGAAGCTTTCTTT. Translation: CASTYLDLGTNTEAFF.

This chain joins TRBV9 and TRBJ2-3, with 7 positions matching TRBD2. Germline trimming cut 4 bases from V and 4 bases from J; bases unmatched to any gene: 15. From germline, CDR1 is SGDLS and CDR2 YYNGEE. The CDR3 contains 17 residues. The CDR3 DNA sequence: TGTGCCAGCAGCTCTAACGGGGGAGGGCCCAGGGCAGATACGCAGTATTTT. It yields the protein CASSSNGGGPRADTQYF.

This clonotype came up a few times. The V and J genes are TRBV6-6 and TRBJ1-5; no definite D call. Trimming removed 8 bases at V and 2 bases at J, with 7 bases between. The CDR3 runs 12 residues. The germline gives CDR1 MNHNY, CDR2 SVGAGI (reference sequence). In DNA, the CDR3 is TGTGCCAGCGGAAGGGGCAATCAGCCCCAGCATTTT. Residues: CASGRGNQPQHF.

This clonotype was detected ten times or more. The chain couples TRBV11-2 to TRBJ2-3; D may be TRBD2 (6 bases). The CDR3 runs 16 residues. Trimming stripped 1 base from V and 2 bases from J, with 13 bases between. Germline CDR1 SGHAT, CDR2 FQNNGV. CDR3 in amino acids: CASSLALGGYTDTQYF. The CDR3 coding sequence is TGTGCCAGCAGCTTAGCGTTGGGGGGATACACAGATACGCAGTATTTT. The full variable domain, with the rest looked up from reference TRBV11-2 and TRBJ2-3, is EAGVAQSPRYKIIEKRQSVAFWCNPISGHATLYWYQQILGQGPKLLIQFQNNGVVDDSQLPKDRFSAERLKGVDSTLKIQPAKLEDSAVYLCASSLALGGYTDTQYFGPGTRLTVL.

This clonotype has a handful of counts. The gene calls are TRBV7-2 and TRBJ2-3; TRBD2 is a possible D gene (6 bases). The CDR3 is 16 amino acids. In germline, CDR1 is SGHTA, CDR2 FQGNSA. Trimming took off 3 bases at V and 1 base at J, with 14 bases between the two ends. Written as DNA, the CDR3 is TGTGCCAGCAGCTTCAGGACTATCCGCGGCACAGATACGCAGTATTTT. Translation: CASSFRTIRGTDTQYF.

The chain employs TRBV6-5 and TRBJ2-7; D might be TRBD2 (7 bases). The germline V gene has CDR1 MNHEY and CDR2 SVGAGI. V dropped 6 bases and J dropped 8 bases, with 17 bases sitting between them. The CDR3 covers 13 residues. DNA for the CDR3: TGTGCCAGCAGCCTTGAAGGGAGGGGGAAGCAGTACTTC. This gives the protein CASSLEGRGKQYF.

This clonotype was seen a handful of times. V and J are TRBV24-1 and TRBJ2-1, with 11 bases fitting TRBD2. This CDR3 is 16 amino acids long. The germline V gene has CDR1 KGHDR and CDR2 SFDVKD. The J segment lost 1 base and the V segment lost 5 bases, leaving 3 bases of the junction unmatched. CDR3 sequence reads: CATSAIAGGSYNEQFF. The CDR3 bases are TGTGCCACCAGTGCTATAGCGGGAGGGTCCTACAATGAGCAGTTCTTC.

The J gene is TRBJ1-2, the V gene TRBV4-1; 7 positions agree with TRBD1. Unmatched junction bases numbered 6, after V lost 1 base and J lost 4 bases. The length of the CDR3 is 15 residues. From germline, CDR1 is MGHRA and CDR2 YSYEKL. For the CDR3, the DNA is TGCGCCAGCAGCCAAGCCCCGGGGACAGTCTATGGCTACACCTTC. It translates to CASSQAPGTVYGYTF.

The chain is built from TRBV6-2 or TRBV6-3 and TRBJ2-1; 8 bases align to TRBD2. The CDR3 totals 18 residues. CDR1 is MNHEY and CDR2 is SVGEGT in the germline V gene. Trimming removed 2 bases from V and 4 bases from J; junction bases left unmatched: 13. The CDR3 DNA sequence: TGTGCCAGCAGTTACAGTATCAAACGGGAGGGCCGGTACAATGAGCAGTTCTTC. It specifies CASSYSIKREGRYNEQFF.

This chain links TRBV20-1 with TRBJ2-7; 9 bases map to TRBD1. Germline V gene sequence: CDR1 DFQATT, CDR2 SNEGSKA (reference sequence). The CDR3 spans 19 residues. The ends lost 0 bases at V and 4 bases at J; junction bases unmatched: 19. CDR3 nucleotide sequence: TGCAGTGCTAGAGATAGTGTGGGGACAGGGTCCATAGGCTCTTACGAGCAGTACTTC. Protein: CSARDSVGTGSIGSYEQYF.

This clonotype was seen ten or more times. The CDR3 loop is CASSAGQGGETQYF. In DNA form, the CDR3 reads TGTGCCAGCAGCGCCGGACAGGGCGGGGAGACCCAGTACTTC. V gene TRBV11-2 combines with J gene TRBJ2-5, with 8 bases that match TRBD1. Germline V lookup: CDR1 SGHAT, CDR2 FQNNGV. The junction had 7 bases not matched to a gene; V was cut back by 5 bases and J by 5 bases. The CDR3 has 14 residues.

The V and J genes are TRBV12-1 and TRBJ2-4; the D segment call TRBD1 is taken from the table without a DNA check. TRBV12-1 has pseudogene status. The CDR3 contains 15 residues. CDR3 residues: CASSAGGTGKNIQYF. The CDR3 region has the DNA TGTGCCAGCAGCGCCGGTGGGACAGGGAAAAACATTCAGTACTTC.

This clonotype was counted a few times. The rearrangement joins TRBV27 to TRBJ1-5; D unresolved. This CDR3 has 13 amino acids. The V gene's germline CDR1 is MNHEY and CDR2 SMNVEV (reference sequence). The V end lost 2 bases, the J end lost 7 bases, and 9 bases lay between the germline ends. The CDR3 is CASSLLFGQPQHF. CDR3 in DNA: TGTGCCAGCAGTTTACTCTTCGGCCAGCCCCAGCATTTT.